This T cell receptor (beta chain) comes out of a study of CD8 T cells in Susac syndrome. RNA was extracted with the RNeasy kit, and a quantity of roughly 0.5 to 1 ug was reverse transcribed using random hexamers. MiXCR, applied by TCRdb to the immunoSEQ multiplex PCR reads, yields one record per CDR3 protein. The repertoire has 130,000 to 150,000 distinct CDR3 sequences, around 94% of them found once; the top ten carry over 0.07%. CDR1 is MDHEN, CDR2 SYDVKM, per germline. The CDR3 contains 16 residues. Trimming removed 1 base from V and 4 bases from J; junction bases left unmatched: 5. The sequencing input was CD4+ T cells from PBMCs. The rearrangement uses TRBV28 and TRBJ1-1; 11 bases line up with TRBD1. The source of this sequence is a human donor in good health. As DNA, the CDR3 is TGTGCCAGCAGTTTATTCGGACAGGGGGCAAGCACTGAAGCTTTCTTT. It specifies CASSLFGQGASTEAFF.